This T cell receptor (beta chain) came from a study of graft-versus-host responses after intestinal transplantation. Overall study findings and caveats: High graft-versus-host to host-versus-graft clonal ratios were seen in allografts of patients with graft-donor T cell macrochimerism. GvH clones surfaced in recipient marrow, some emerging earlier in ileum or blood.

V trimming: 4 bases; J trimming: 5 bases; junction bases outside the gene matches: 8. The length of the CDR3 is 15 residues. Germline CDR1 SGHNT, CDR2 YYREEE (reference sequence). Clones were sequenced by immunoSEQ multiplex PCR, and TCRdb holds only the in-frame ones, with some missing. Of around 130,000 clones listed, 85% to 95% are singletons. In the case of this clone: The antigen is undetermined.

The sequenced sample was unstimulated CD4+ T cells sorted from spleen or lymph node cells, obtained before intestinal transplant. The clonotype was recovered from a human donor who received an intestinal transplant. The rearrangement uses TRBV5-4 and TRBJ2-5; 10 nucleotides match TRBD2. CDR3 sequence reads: CASSGTSEKRETQYF. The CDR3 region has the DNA TGTGCCAGCAGCGGGACTAGCGAGAAGCGGGAGACCCAGTACTTC.